The rows below give T cell receptor beta chains drawn from one sample of a study of T cell responses to AZD1222 COVID-19 vaccine. The protocol was immunoSEQ multiplex PCR, while the TCRdb copy is restricted to in-frame clones and leaves out a portion. The table lists 70,000 to 95,000 clones, 75% to 85% of them singletons, with 22% in the top ten. This material consisted of peripheral blood, taken on day 0 of AZD1222 vaccination. The receptors were gathered from an adult in good health. CDR3s include the opening cysteine and the closing phenylalanine or tryptophan. The order of the fields is CDR3 DNA, CDR3 protein, J gene, V gene, clone size, D gene. The D gene is left open where the match is weak. Not all rows give a size; the values are once, few, many and, for expanded clones, a class.

DNA: TGTGCCAGCAGCTCAAGACTAGCGGGAAACAATGAGCAGTTCTTC; CDR3: CASSSRLAGNNEQFF; J: TRBJ2-1; V: TRBV7-8; size: once; D: TRBD2
DNA: TGCAGTGCTAGATCCGGGGAGCTGTTTTTT; CDR3: CSARSGELFF; J: TRBJ2-2; V: TRBV20-1; size: .; D: .
DNA: TGCGCCAGCAGCTTGGTCGGGACAGGGCCTTTTTCACCCCTCCACTTT; CDR3: CASSLVGTGPFSPLHF; J: TRBJ1-6; V: TRBV5-1; size: few; D: TRBD1
DNA: TGTGCCTTTAAGTTGGCAGGGAGTATTGGCGAGCAGTACTTC; CDR3: CAFKLAGSIGEQYF; J: TRBJ2-7; V: TRBV30; size: few; D: .
DNA: TGTGCCAGCAGCTTGGGAGGGGATGCAGATACGCAGTATTTT; CDR3: CASSLGGDADTQYF; J: TRBJ2-3; V: TRBV11-3; size: few; D: TRBD2
DNA: TGTGCCAGCAGACCCTCGGGGGGCGGAGAGCAGTACTTC; CDR3: CASRPSGGGEQYF; J: TRBJ2-7; V: TRBV12-3/TRBV12-4; size: .; D: .
DNA: TGTGCCAGCAGCCCCCACAGGGAAAACATTCAGTACTTC; CDR3: CASSPHRENIQYF; J: TRBJ2-4; V: TRBV7-9; size: .; D: .
DNA: TGTGCCAGCAGGTTACTAGCGGGACCCACCTACGAGCAGTACTTC; CDR3: CASRLLAGPTYEQYF; J: TRBJ2-7; V: TRBV2; size: once; D: TRBD2
DNA: TGTGCCAGCAGTCTCCAGACGGACTATCGGCAGCCCCAGCATTTT; CDR3: CASSLQTDYRQPQHF; J: TRBJ1-5; V: TRBV2; size: .; D: .
DNA: TGTGCCAGCAGCTATCAGAAAGCCTCTGGAAACACCATATATTTT; CDR3: CASSYQKASGNTIYF; J: TRBJ1-3; V: TRBV7-9; size: .; D: .
DNA: TGTGCCACCAGTGATCCAGGACAAGGCACAGATACGCAGTATTTT; CDR3: CATSDPGQGTDTQYF; J: TRBJ2-3; V: TRBV24-1; size: .; D: .
DNA: TGCGCCAGCAGCTCCGGGCTTGCCACGGCTAACTATGGCTACACCTTC; CDR3: CASSSGLATANYGYTF; J: TRBJ1-2; V: TRBV5-1; size: .; D: .
DNA: TGCGCCAGCAGCTGGACAGGGGTGAGCACAGATACGCAGTATTTT; CDR3: CASSWTGVSTDTQYF; J: TRBJ2-3; V: TRBV5-1; size: .; D: TRBD1
DNA: TGTGCCAGCAGTTATCCGCCGAAGACAGGAATAGCTGGGGAGACCCAGTACTTC; CDR3: CASSYPPKTGIAGETQYF; J: TRBJ2-5; V: TRBV6-2/TRBV6-3; size: .; D: .
DNA: TGTGCCACCAGCAGAGATAACAGGGCTAATGAAAAACTGTTTTTT; CDR3: CATSRDNRANEKLFF; J: TRBJ1-4; V: TRBV15; size: .; D: .
DNA: TGTGCCAGCAGCCAGGACAGGGTGAATTCACCCCTCCACTTT; CDR3: CASSQDRVNSPLHF; J: TRBJ1-6; V: TRBV6-5; size: .; D: TRBD1
DNA: TGTGCCAGCACCAAAGGTTGGCACCTCAGCGGAGCTTTCTTT; CDR3: CASTKGWHLSGAFF; J: TRBJ1-1; V: TRBV6-5; size: .; D: .